The 27 T cell receptor beta chains below were found in one sample sequenced in a study of blood T cell repertoires in COVID-19. Clones were sequenced by immunoSEQ multiplex PCR, and TCRdb holds only the in-frame ones, with some missing. The sample carries a few hundred thousand clones, about 82% recorded once. The sequenced sample consisted of peripheral blood. These receptors came from an elderly woman with acute or convalescent COVID-19.

The table lists this clone with a count of one. V gene TRBV5-1 combines with J gene TRBJ2-1; TRBD2 matches 11 bases. After removal of 3 bases from V and 9 bases from J, the junction contained 11 bases not matched to a gene. CDR1 SGHRS and CDR2 YFSETQ come from the germline V gene. The CDR3 runs to 16 residues. The CDR3 DNA follows: TGCGCCAGCAGCTCTACTAGCGGGAGTCGAGAAGGTGAGCAGTTCTTC. This translates into CASSSTSGSREGEQFF.

The V gene is TRBV11-2, the J gene TRBJ2-2; 9 positions agree with TRBD1. The trim removed 5 bases at V and 2 bases at J, leaving 9 bases unmatched. The CDR3 has 17 residues. The germline V gene encodes CDR1 SGHAT and CDR2 FQNNGV. The CDR3 spells CASSLFRTGVNTGELFF. The CDR3 region has the DNA TGTGCCAGCAGCCTCTTCAGGACAGGGGTTAACACCGGGGAGCTGTTTTTT. Full variable domain (remainder filled in from reference TRBV11-2 and TRBJ2-2): EAGVAQSPRYKIIEKRQSVAFWCNPISGHATLYWYQQILGQGPKLLIQFQNNGVVDDSQLPKDRFSAERLKGVDSTLKIQPAKLEDSAVYLCASSLFRTGVNTGELFFGEGSRLTVL.

The rearrangement links TRBV7-2 to TRBJ2-7; D may be TRBD2 (6 bases). Germline V gives CDR1 SGHTA, CDR2 FQGNSA. The V gene lost 0 bases and the J gene lost 5 bases, with 14 bases spanning the gap. This CDR3 region has 15 residues. CDR3 amino acids: CASSLAPSEGNEQYF. DNA for the CDR3: TGTGCCAGCAGCTTAGCGCCGTCGGAGGGTAACGAGCAGTACTTC.

In its sample, this clone was seen a few times. The CDR3 coding sequence is TGTGCCAGCAGCCGATCCGGACAGAGCAGAGGCTACACCTTC. Amino acid sequence: CASSRSGQSRGYTF. J is TRBJ1-2 and V is TRBV5-6; D is possibly TRBD1 (6 bases). The CDR3 has 14 residues. The V gene lost 4 bases and the J gene lost 8 bases, with 18 bases spanning the gap. Germline V gene sequence: CDR1 SGHDT, CDR2 YYEEEE.

The V call is TRBV30, the J call TRBJ1-5, with a weak D call TRBD1 (5 bases). Germline V CDR1 and CDR2: GTSNPN, SVGIG (reference sequence). The CDR3 covers 14 residues. The germline V and J ends were trimmed by 5 bases and 7 bases, with 18 bases remaining between them. The CDR3: CAWGTPEGGQPQHF. In nucleotides, the CDR3 is TGTGCCTGGGGGACGCCTGAGGGTGGGCAGCCCCAGCATTTT.

The genes are TRBV27 and TRBJ2-4, with 10 bases aligning to TRBD2. This CDR3 is 19 amino acids long. V trimming: 0 bases; J trimming: 1 base; junction bases outside the gene matches: 9. CDR1 is MNHEY and CDR2 is SMNVEV in the germline V gene (reference sequence). Written as DNA, the CDR3 is TGTGCCAGCAGTTTATCGAAACAAACTAGCGGGGCCGCCAAAAACATTCAGTACTTC. Protein sequence: CASSLSKQTSGAAKNIQYF.

As regards this clone: Other DNA sequences of this sample code for an identical CDR3. V is TRBV11-2 and J is TRBJ1-1, with a possible D match to TRBD1 (5 bases). This CDR3 region has 13 residues. V shed 6 bases and J shed 1 base, with 9 bases lying between them. Germline V gives CDR1 SGHAT, CDR2 FQNNGV. The CDR3 sequence: CASRGQGNTEAFF. The CDR3 DNA is TGTGCCAGCAGAGGGCAGGGGAACACTGAAGCTTTCTTT.

The chain couples TRBV9 to TRBJ1-6, with D unresolved. The CDR3 has 16 residues. Looked up from germline, CDR1 is SGDLS and CDR2 is YYNGEE. Trimming pared 4 bases from V and 0 bases from J, leaving 11 bases between. Here the CDR3 reads CASSPPSSSYNSPLHF. The CDR3 bases are TGTGCCAGCAGCCCCCCATCGAGCTCCTATAATTCACCCCTCCACTTT. The whole variable domain, filled in from reference TRBV9 and TRBJ1-6, reads DSGVTQTPKHLITATGQRVTLRCSPRSGDLSVYWYQQSLDQGLQFLIQYYNGEERAKGNILERFSAQQFPDLHSELNLSSLELGDSALYFCASSPPSSSYNSPLHFGNGTRLTVT.

This CDR3 reads CASSSIPADRGSYEQYF. The CDR3 DNA sequence: TGTGCCAGCAGTTCCATCCCCGCCGACAGGGGCTCCTACGAGCAGTACTTC. The rearrangement joins TRBV6-2 or TRBV6-3 to TRBJ2-7, with 8 bases lining up with TRBD1. The CDR3 consists of 17 residues. Looked up from germline, CDR1 is MNHEY and CDR2 is SVGEGT. Trimming cost V 4 bases and J 0 bases; bases outside gene matches: 11.

This clone came up a few times. The chain joins TRBV9 to TRBJ1-1; TRBD1 aligns across 7 bases. The CDR3 loop spans 16 amino acids. The ends lost 0 bases at V and 7 bases at J; junction bases unmatched: 12. Germline CDR1 and CDR2: SGDLS and YYNGEE. CDR3 DNA sequence: TGTGCCAGCAGCGTAGTCCCGACAGGGAATAACGGTGAAGCTTTCTTT. It is translated as CASSVVPTGNNGEAFF.

This chain uses TRBV5-8 with TRBJ1-5; D is perhaps TRBD1 (6 bases). Germline values: CDR1 SGHTS, CDR2 YDEGEE. The V end lost 5 bases, the J end lost 5 bases, and 23 bases lay between the germline ends. The CDR3 loop spans 17 amino acids. CDR3 amino acids: CASSKIRDTIADQPQHF. CDR3 DNA: TGTGCCAGCAGTAAGATCCGGGACACCATAGCCGATCAGCCCCAGCATTTT.

The chain recombines TRBV24-1 with TRBJ2-3; D is perhaps TRBD1 (5 bases). Germline V gene data show CDR1 as KGHDR and CDR2 as SFDVKD. V was pared by 1 base and J by 3 bases, with 7 bases between. The CDR3 has 14 amino acids. CDR3 coding DNA: TGTGCCACCAGTGATTTACAGGCAACAGATACGCAGTATTTT. This sequence encodes CATSDLQATDTQYF.

The table lists this clone with a few counts. The chain joins TRBV10-3 to TRBJ1-2; no reliable D call. Germline CDR1 ENHRY, CDR2 SYGVKD. Trimming shortened V by 4 bases and J by 5 bases, and 11 bases separated the two germline ends. The CDR3 consists of 13 residues. CDR3 sequence: CAISAERGYGYTF. The CDR3 DNA is TGTGCCATCAGTGCAGAACGAGGTTATGGCTACACCTTC.

The gene calls are TRBV7-9 and TRBJ2-7; D not resolved. V was pared by 5 bases and J by 3 bases, with 23 bases between. CDR1 and CDR2 (germline): SEHNR, FQNEAQ (reference sequence). The CDR3 sequence is 17 residues long. The CDR3 loop reads CASSAPLSTTQLYEQYF. CDR3 in DNA: TGTGCCAGCAGCGCACCTTTAAGTACTACCCAACTCTACGAGCAGTACTTC.

The J gene is TRBJ2-3, the V gene TRBV1; the table's D call, TRBD2, was not checked against the DNA. TRBV1 is an annotated pseudogene. This CDR3 has 16 residues. The CDR3 region has the DNA TGCACCAGCAGCCAGACCGGGACTAGGATCCCAGATACGCAGTATTTT. Translating gives CTSSQTGTRIPDTQYF.

The rearrangement uses TRBV3-1 (or the pseudogene TRBV3-2) and TRBJ2-2, with TRBD1 matching over 10 bases. The CDR3 consists of 18 residues. Per the germline V gene, CDR1 is LGHDT and CDR2 is YNNKEL (reference sequence). The ends lost 4 bases at V and 0 bases at J; junction bases unmatched: 8. This chain's CDR3 is CASSLTFGQGANTGELFF. In DNA, the CDR3 is TGTGCCAGCAGCCTAACCTTCGGACAGGGGGCGAACACCGGGGAGCTGTTTTTT.

CDR3 in DNA: TGTGCCAGCAGTCCCCTGGCCGTGTATGAAAAACTGTTTTTT. Amino acid sequence: CASSPLAVYEKLFF. The V call is TRBV6-5, the J call TRBJ1-4; unclear D gene. The V gene's germline CDR1 is MNHEY and CDR2 SVGAGI. The CDR3 length is 14 residues. Trimming pared 5 bases from V and 6 bases from J, leaving 13 bases between.

The J gene is TRBJ2-4, the V gene TRBV7-2, with 11 nucleotides matching TRBD2. The CDR3 spans 15 residues. The germline V gene encodes CDR1 SGHTA and CDR2 FQGNSA. V shed 1 base and J 9 bases; nucleotides not matched to a gene: 5. The CDR3 nucleotides are TGTGCCAGCAGCTTAGGAGGGCTAGCGGGGGGCATTCAGTACTTC. Its translation is CASSLGGLAGGIQYF. Together with reference TRBV7-2 and TRBJ2-4, the CDR3 gives the full variable domain: GAGVSQSPSNKVTEKGKDVELRCDPISGHTALYWYRQSLGQGLEFLIYFQGNSAPDKSGLPSDRFSAERTGGSVSTLTIQRTQQEDSAVYLCASSLGGLAGGIQYFGAGTRLSVL.

The chain combines TRBV4-3 with TRBJ1-2; D not resolved. The ends were cut back, 0 bases at V and 1 base at J, with 6 bases in the middle. This CDR3 comprises 14 residues. Germline assignment: CDR1 LGHNA and CDR2 YSLEER. CDR3 amino acids: CASSQDRGNYGYTF. CDR3 DNA sequence: TGCGCCAGCAGCCAAGATCGGGGTAACTATGGCTACACCTTC.

The rearrangement links TRBV11-2 to TRBJ1-3; possibly TRBD1 for D (6 bases). This CDR3 region has 15 residues. CDR1 is SGHAT, CDR2 FQNNGV, per germline. V shed 2 bases and J shed 3 bases, with 11 bases lying between them. The CDR3 region has the DNA TGTGCCAGCAGCTTATCGCCGACAGGTGGAAACACCATATATTTT. This codes for CASSLSPTGGNTIYF.

The CDR3 DNA reads as TGTGCCAGCAGCTTAGTCTCTGTAGCTGGGGCCAACGTCCTGACTTTC. Translating it yields CASSLVSVAGANVLTF. The V and J genes are TRBV13 and TRBJ2-6; D unresolved. The CDR3 is made up of 16 amino acids. CDR1 and CDR2 from the germline V gene are PRHDT and FYEKMQ (reference sequence). V dropped 1 base and J dropped 2 bases, with 9 bases sitting between them.

V usage is TRBV6-8 and J usage is TRBJ2-7; 10 nucleotides agree with TRBD2. Germline V CDR1 and CDR2: MNHGY, SAAAGT. The CDR3 consists of 19 residues. Germline trimming cut 3 bases from V and 6 bases from J; bases unmatched to any gene: 20. The CDR3 DNA reads TGTGCCAGCAGTTATGGGGGACGGCCAGCGGGAGGGATTTCGGGCGAGCAGTACTTC. It codes for CASSYGGRPAGGISGEQYF.

V usage is TRBV5-8 and J usage is TRBJ1-5; 9 positions match TRBD1. The junction had 3 bases not matched to a gene; V was cut back by 4 bases and J by 4 bases. The CDR3 extends over 14 amino acids. Germline V gives CDR1 SGHTS, CDR2 YDEGEE. This CDR3 reads CASSGDRGNQPQHF. In DNA, the CDR3 is TGTGCCAGCAGCGGAGACAGGGGGAATCAGCCCCAGCATTTT.

The chain recombines TRBV3-1 (or the pseudogene TRBV3-2) with TRBJ1-1; D gene ambiguous. The CDR3 runs 14 residues. The V and J ends lost 1 base and 4 bases respectively, with 10 bases between them. Germline CDR1 is LGHDT and CDR2 is YNNKEL (reference sequence). CDR3 sequence (DNA): TGTGCCAGCAGCCAAGGGATAGGAGGCACTGAAGCTTTCTTT. Translating it yields CASSQGIGGTEAFF.

The chain recombines TRBV7-2 with TRBJ2-3, with 7 positions matching TRBD1. CDR1 and CDR2 from the germline V gene are SGHTA and FQGNSA. V was clipped by 1 base and J by 3 bases; unmatched bases: 13. The CDR3 spans 18 residues. CDR3 loop: CASSLDGDSYLGTDTQYF. CDR3 bases: TGTGCCAGCAGCTTAGATGGGGACAGCTACCTGGGAACAGATACGCAGTATTTT.

The rearrangement joins TRBV7-2 to TRBJ2-1; 8 positions match TRBD1. Germline CDR1 reads SGHTA; CDR2 reads FQGNSA. CDR3 size: 16 residues. After removal of 5 bases from V and 6 bases from J, the junction contained 12 bases not matched to a gene. CDR3 DNA: TGTGCCAGCAGCCCCCGCCTCGGACAGGGAACCAATGAGCAGTTCTTC. It is translated as CASSPRLGQGTNEQFF.

This clone showed up just a few times. The genes are TRBV28 and TRBJ2-1; D is perhaps TRBD2 (6 bases). This CDR3 spans 16 amino acids. Trimming cost V 4 bases and J 2 bases, with 15 bases left between them. In germline, CDR1 is MDHEN, CDR2 SYDVKM. The CDR3 coding sequence is TGTGCCAGCAGTTCCCGCCTCGCGGGAACCTACAATGAGCAGTTCTTC. This sequence encodes CASSSRLAGTYNEQFF. The full variable domain, in which reference TRBV28 and TRBJ2-1 provide the parts outside the CDR3, is DVKVTQSSRYLVKRTGEKVFLECVQDMDHENMFWYRQDPGLGLRLIYFSYDVKMKEKGDIPEGYSVSREKKERFSLILESASTNQTSMYLCASSSRLAGTYNEQFFGPGTRLTVL.